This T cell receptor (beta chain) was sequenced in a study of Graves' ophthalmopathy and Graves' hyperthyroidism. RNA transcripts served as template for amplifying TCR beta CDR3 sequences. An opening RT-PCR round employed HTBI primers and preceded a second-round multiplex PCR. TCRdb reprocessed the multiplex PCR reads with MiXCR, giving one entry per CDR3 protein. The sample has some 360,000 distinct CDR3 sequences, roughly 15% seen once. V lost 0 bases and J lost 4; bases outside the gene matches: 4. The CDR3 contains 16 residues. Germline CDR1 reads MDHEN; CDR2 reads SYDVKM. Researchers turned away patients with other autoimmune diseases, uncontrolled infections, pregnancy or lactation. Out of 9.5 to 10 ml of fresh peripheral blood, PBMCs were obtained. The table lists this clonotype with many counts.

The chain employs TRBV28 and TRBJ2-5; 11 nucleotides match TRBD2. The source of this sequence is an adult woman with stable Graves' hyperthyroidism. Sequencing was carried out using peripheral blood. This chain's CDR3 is CASSLWELAGVETQYF. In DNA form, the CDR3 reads TGTGCCAGCAGTTTATGGGAACTAGCGGGAGTAGAGACCCAGTACTTC.